This section outlines one TCR beta chain sequence together with its context. This record comes from a study of multiple sclerosis patients with progressive multifocal leukoencephalopathy. Time point indicated: time of PML onset. Clones were sequenced by immunoSEQ multiplex PCR, and TCRdb holds only the in-frame ones, with some missing. The table shows tens of thousands of clones, with around 83% occurring only once. The CDR3 is 15 amino acids. This receptor was obtained from a woman aged 25-40 years with progressive multifocal leukoencephalopathy. Here the sequenced sample was PBMCs, taken from a patient treated with natalizumab. This rearrangement joins TRBV12-2 to TRBJ1-2; the listed D gene, TRBD1, was not tested against the DNA. TRBV12-2 is an annotated pseudogene. The CDR3, as DNA: TGTGCAAGTCGCGTATACAGGGGGCGCCGGGGCGGCTACACCTTC. Amino acid sequence: CASRVYRGRRGGYTF.